The T cell receptor beta chain described here comes from a study of blood T cell repertoires in COVID-19. Original data processing: Amplification with reference gene primers provided the estimates of nucleated cell counts. The assay was immunoSEQ multiplex PCR, and TCRdb's table has in-frame clones only and misses some. D and trimming come from the DNA, and the V and J calls and clone size come from that table. The data hold about 120,000 clones, with about 90% observed a single time. The sample taken for sequencing was peripheral blood. The TCR sequence derives from a woman aged 55-70 years with COVID-19, enrolled during active disease.

CDR3 nucleotide sequence: TGTGCCAGCAGTTACTCAACCGGACGGGGCTATGGCTACACCTTC. Its protein is CASSYSTGRGYGYTF. The V and J genes are TRBV6-5 and TRBJ1-2; D is uncertain. V dropped 0 bases and J dropped 4 bases, with 12 bases sitting between them. Germline V CDR1 and CDR2: MNHEY, SVGAGI. This CDR3 region has 15 residues.